This entry describes one T cell receptor beta chain. This sample was taken from a study of OX40 agonist ivuxolimab in advanced cancers. Looked up from germline, CDR1 is SGHTA and CDR2 is FQGTGA. V lost 6 bases to trimming and J lost 6 bases, with 14 bases between them. This CDR3 has 13 residues. The assay was immunoSEQ multiplex PCR, and TCRdb's table has in-frame clones only and misses some. The table lists around 58,000 clones, around 89% of them singletons. The chain recombines TRBV7-3 with TRBJ1-1, with D perhaps TRBD1 (5 bases). The input for sequencing was CD4+ or CD8+ T cells sorted from blood, taken in a trial of the OX40 agonist ivuxolimab. This clonotype was obtained from an adult with an advanced solid tumor such as melanoma, head and neck, liver or kidney cancer. The CDR3 is CASRSGGQAEAFF. CDR3 nucleotides: TGTGCCAGCAGATCCGGGGGTCAGGCTGAAGCTTTCTTT.